This TCR beta chain was captured by sequencing in a study of OX40 agonist ivuxolimab in advanced cancers. Study as a whole: Given to patients was ivuxolimab, an agonistic anti-OX40 (CD134) antibody.

Germline V gives CDR1 MNHEY, CDR2 SVGAGI. CDR3 length: 14 residues. V dropped 5 bases and J dropped 7 bases, with 17 bases sitting between them. Sequenced by immunoSEQ multiplex PCR; TCRdb stores in-frame clones only, minus some. The sample lists 30,000 or so clones, roughly 85% occurring once. Autoimmune disease history or systemic immunosuppression excluded patients. Sampled blood was obtained at baseline, cycle 4 day 1, and cycle 7 day 1. The starting material was CD4+ or CD8+ T cells sorted from blood, obtained in a trial of the OX40 agonist ivuxolimab. This TCR was recovered from an adult with an advanced solid tumor such as melanoma, head and neck, liver or kidney cancer. The chain joins TRBV6-5 to TRBJ2-5; D remains unclear. This chain's CDR3 is CASSAPAKPGTQYF. The CDR3 DNA is TGTGCCAGCAGTGCCCCGGCCAAACCCGGGACCCAGTACTTC.